The 13 T cell receptor beta chains listed next were all sequenced from one sample in a study of monozygotic twins with inflammatory bowel disease (dated by TCRdb to about 2019). The receptor library was made with 5' RACE. The sequencer listed for this sample is Illumina HiSeq 2500. TCRdb reprocessed the reads, reporting each CDR3 protein sequence once and no DNA. The sample's records list some 300,000 distinct CDR3 sequences. The ten largest make up roughly 5.8% of the sample. The sequenced sample consisted of blood. The origin of the receptors is a human donor with ulcerative colitis or Crohn's disease, or a healthy co-twin of an affected twin (not recorded which).

V and J are TRBV4-3 and TRBJ2-7. This CDR3 has 14 amino acids. Germline V gene lookup returns CDR1 LGHNA and CDR2 YSLEER. The CDR3 region is CASSLRHGPYEQYF.

The V call is TRBV11-2, the J call TRBJ2-5; the TCRdb call, TRBD1, lacks DNA for checking. Per germline, CDR1 SGHAT and CDR2 FQNNGV. The CDR3 loop spans 16 amino acids. CDR3 in amino acids: CASSLHGQGSYETQYF. Full variable domain (remainder filled in from reference TRBV11-2 and TRBJ2-5): EAGVAQSPRYKIIEKRQSVAFWCNPISGHATLYWYQQILGQGPKLLIQFQNNGVVDDSQLPKDRFSAERLKGVDSTLKIQPAKLEDSAVYLCASSLHGQGSYETQYFGPGTRLLVL.

The chain combines TRBV13 with TRBJ2-2; as DNA is missing, the TRBD1 call by TCRdb cannot be tested. CDR1 is PRHDT and CDR2 is FYEKMQ in the germline V gene (reference sequence). This CDR3 is 13 amino acids long. The CDR3 spells CASSYRGTGVLFF.

The rearrangement uses TRBV7-8 and TRBJ2-1; the D call from TCRdb, TRBD2, cannot be confirmed without DNA. Germline assignment: CDR1 SGHVS and CDR2 FQNEAQ. The CDR3 runs 15 residues. CDR3 region: CASTRDVRMTPQQFF.

J is TRBJ2-7 and V is TRBV20-1; TCRdb gives TRBD2 as the D gene, but with no DNA this cannot be confirmed. This CDR3 region has 18 residues. Germline CDR1 reads DFQATT; CDR2 reads SNEGSKA (reference sequence). This chain's CDR3 is CSLRLGGSGRIFSYEQYF.

The chain is built from TRBV4-2 and TRBJ2-7; TCRdb picks TRBD1, but there is no DNA to check that call. The CDR3 runs to 15 residues. Germline V lookup: CDR1 LGHNA, CDR2 YNFKEQ. CDR3: CASSQEERTVYEQYF.

The V gene is TRBV7-2, the J gene TRBJ2-7; the TCRdb call, TRBD1, lacks DNA for checking. This CDR3 spans 15 amino acids. Germline V CDR1 and CDR2: SGHTA, FQGNSA. The CDR3 protein is CASSTRTRANYEQYF.

The chain's CDR3 is CAISGLAGITDTQYF. The V and J genes are TRBV10-3 and TRBJ2-3. Germline-derived CDR1 and CDR2 are ENHRY and SYGVKD. CDR3 length equals 15 residues.

The rearrangement links TRBV19 to TRBJ1-5; with no DNA, the TCRdb D assignment of TRBD1 cannot be verified. The CDR3 totals 16 residues. Germline lookup yields CDR1 LNHDA and CDR2 SQIVND (reference sequence). CDR3 region: CASSVLDRDGNQPQHF.

The chain carries TRBV7-9 and TRBJ2-2; TCRdb's D call, TRBD1, is unchecked because there is no DNA. CDR3 length: 15 residues. The germline gives CDR1 SEHNR, CDR2 FQNEAQ (reference sequence). The CDR3 here is CASSNRDGNTGELFF.

V is TRBV6-5 and J is TRBJ2-2; the D call of TRBD2 rests on TCRdb alone, since no DNA is present to check it. Germline V lookup: CDR1 MNHEY, CDR2 SVGAGI. The CDR3 covers 16 residues. The CDR3 sequence is CASSYSGLARTGELFF.

The rearrangement joins TRBV11-2 to TRBJ2-1; checking the TCRdb D call of TRBD2 is not possible without DNA. This CDR3 spans 14 amino acids. Germline-derived CDR1 and CDR2 are SGHAT and FQNNGV. CDR3 in amino acids: CASSLAAGKNEQFF.

This chain uses TRBV12-3 or TRBV12-4 with TRBJ2-7; TCRdb indicates TRBD1, and absent DNA this call remains unverified. The CDR3 is 15 residues long. The CDR3: CASGSTGGSTYEQYF.